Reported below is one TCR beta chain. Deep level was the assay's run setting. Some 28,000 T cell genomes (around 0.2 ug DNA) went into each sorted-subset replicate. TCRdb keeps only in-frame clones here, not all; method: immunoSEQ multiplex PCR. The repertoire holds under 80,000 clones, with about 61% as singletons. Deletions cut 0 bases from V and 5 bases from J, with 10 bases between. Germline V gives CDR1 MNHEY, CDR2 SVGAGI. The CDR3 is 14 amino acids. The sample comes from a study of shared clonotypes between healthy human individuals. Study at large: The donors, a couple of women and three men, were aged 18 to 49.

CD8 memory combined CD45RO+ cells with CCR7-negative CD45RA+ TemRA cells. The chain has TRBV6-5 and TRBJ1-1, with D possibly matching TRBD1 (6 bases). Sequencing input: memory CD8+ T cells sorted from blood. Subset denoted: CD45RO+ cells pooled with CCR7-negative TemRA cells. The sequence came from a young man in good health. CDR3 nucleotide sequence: TGTGCCAGCAGTTACTCAGGGGGGGCAACTGAAGCTTTCTTT. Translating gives CASSYSGGATEAFF.